The clone carrying this T cell receptor beta chain has at least ten counts. Antigen unknown. This entry is derived from a study of blood T cells in healthy people across ages. Study-wide results and caveats: Versus aged donors, long-lived donors had higher diversity and more naive CD4+ cells. Estimates drawn from one million T cells were deemed to understate diversity. Age showed a roughly linear inverse relationship with TCR beta diversity per million T cells.

Germline V gives CDR1 SGHRS, CDR2 YFSETQ. The V segment lost 3 bases and the J segment 10 bases; nucleotides outside the gene matches: 7. This CDR3 contains 13 residues. A second PCR of roughly 7 to 11 cycles used a sample-barcoded 5' primer and a J-beta primer mix. Every single cDNA molecule received a tag from a template-switch adaptor with 12 random nucleotides. TCRdb analysed the 5' RACE reads with MiXCR anew, one entry per CDR3 protein. The table lists hundreds of thousands of distinct CDR3 sequences, about a fifth of them singletons, with around a fifth in the top ten. This clonotype originated in a man between 65 and 80 years old in good health. The sequenced sample was blood. The chain links TRBV5-1 to TRBJ1-2, with TRBD1 matching over 9 bases. CDR3 DNA: TGCGCCAGCAGCTACAACCGGGACAGGGCCTACACCTTC. Its translation: CASSYNRDRAYTF.